This T cell receptor beta chain emerged from a study of Ad26.COV2.S vaccination and SARS-CoV-2 variants. This table comes from immunoSEQ multiplex PCR, and its TCRdb copy is limited to in-frame clones, with some not included. The data show around 400,000 clones, over 75% seen once. Deletions cut 0 bases from V and 7 bases from J, with 10 bases between. This CDR3 contains 13 residues. Per the germline V gene, CDR1 is SGDLS and CDR2 is YYNGEE. As to treatment: approximately 18 received Ad26.COV2.S at low or high dose, single or two shots; 5 received placebo; per-sample allocation not given. Samples were taken on day 63 after the first vaccine or placebo injection.

This chain connects TRBV9 to TRBJ1-1, with a tentative D call TRBD1 (6 bases). The material was peripheral blood, obtained in a trial of Ad26.COV2.S vaccine versus placebo. This clonotype originated in a person between 18 and 65 years old who received the Ad26.COV2.S COVID-19 vaccine or a placebo. The CDR3 loop reads CASSVAGAHEAFF. The CDR3 nucleotides read TGTGCCAGCAGCGTAGCAGGGGCTCATGAAGCTTTCTTT.